The 5 T cell receptor beta chains below all came from one sample that was sequenced in a study of vaccination and CD4 T cells after COVID-19. These TCRs' antigens remain unknown. The Oncomine TCR Beta short-read assay was applied to DNA of cultured CD4+ T cells. TCRdb reprocessed the PCR reads with MiXCR, giving one entry per CDR3 protein. The sample includes approximately 12,000 distinct CDR3 sequences, around 20% of them seen just once. Treatment reported: roughly 10-day PBMC culture with coronavirus spike peptide pools or control peptides (ViraFEST assay). This material consisted of CD4+ T cells from blood, cultured in vitro, taken before SARS-CoV-2 vaccination. These receptors all come from a human donor who received a COVID-19 vaccine.

In its sample, this clonotype was seen a few times. This rearrangement joins TRBV5-4 to TRBJ1-1, with D hard to call. The CDR3 runs 17 residues. Germline CDR1 is SGHNT and CDR2 is YYREEE (reference sequence). Trimming shortened V by 0 bases and J by 2 bases, and 17 bases separated the two germline ends. This chain's CDR3 is CASSLGGLVQPNTEAFF. CDR3 DNA: TGTGCCAGCAGCTTGGGGGGTTTGGTTCAGCCTAACACTGAAGCTTTCTTT.

V and J are TRBV10-3 and TRBJ2-7, with D tentatively TRBD1 (6 bases). The CDR3 is 9 residues long. Germline assignment: CDR1 ENHRY and CDR2 SYGVKD. Trimming pared 10 bases from V and 9 bases from J, leaving 10 bases between. CDR3 nucleotides: TGTGCCACGGGGACACCGCAGTACTTC. Amino acids: CATGTPQYF.

This rearrangement joins TRBV5-1 to TRBJ1-2; 11 bases are shared with TRBD1. V lost 4 bases, J lost 7 bases, and 9 bases stayed unmatched. CDR1 is SGHRS and CDR2 is YFSETQ in the germline V gene. The CDR3 loop spans 15 amino acids. DNA of the CDR3: TGCGCCAGCAGCACCCGGGACAGGGGGAGTAGTGGCTACACCTTC. This sequence encodes CASSTRDRGSSGYTF.

J is TRBJ2-7 and V is TRBV19; D is perhaps TRBD1 or TRBD2 (6 bases each). CDR1 is LNHDA, CDR2 SQIVND, per germline (reference sequence). Trimming cost V 3 bases and J 3 bases, with 12 bases left between them. The CDR3 has 14 residues. In nucleotides, the CDR3 is TGTGCCAGTAGTATCGGAGGGGGTGTCTACGAGCAGTACTTC. This gives the protein CASSIGGGVYEQYF. The full variable domain, rest sourced from reference TRBV19 and TRBJ2-7, is DGGITQSPKYLFRKEGQNVTLSCEQNLNHDAMYWYRQDPGQGLRLIYYSQIVNDFQKGDIAEGYSVSREKKESFPLTVTSAQKNPTAFYLCASSIGGGVYEQYFGPGTRLTVT.

The chain is built from TRBV7-2 and TRBJ2-4, with D maybe TRBD1 (5 bases). V gave up 4 bases and J gave up 2 bases, with 6 bases separating them. The germline gives CDR1 SGHTA, CDR2 FQGNSA. The CDR3 is made up of 13 amino acids. The CDR3 coding sequence is TGTGCCAGCAGCTCAGGGCCCAAAAACATTCAGTACTTC. Protein: CASSSGPKNIQYF.